The subject of this entry is one T cell receptor (beta chain). The antigen remains undetermined. V shed 4 bases and J 4 bases; nucleotides not matched to a gene: 2. Germline V gene sequence: CDR1 SGHNT, CDR2 YYREEE (reference sequence). This CDR3 is 14 amino acids long. The data derive from a study of siplizumab effects on memory and regulatory T cells. Notes on the study in general: Confirmation was lacking for the suppressive function of proliferating Tregs derived from siplizumab cultures. Major contributors to the alloresponse seemed to be naive T cells, which also appeared more diverse than memory cells. Treatment with siplizumab left mappable alloreactive CD4+ clones averaging 68.8% Treg-derived, compared with 26.9% in controls.

The repertoire was sequenced with immunoSEQ multiplex PCR; TCRdb's copy has only in-frame clones and lacks some. Here the sample spans roughly 120,000 clones, about 90% being singletons. This TCR came from a human donor in good health. Sequenced sample: Tregs sorted from blood. The chain joins TRBV5-4 to TRBJ2-2; 9 bases align to TRBD1. The CDR3 loop is CASSPTGGTGELFF. In DNA form, the CDR3 reads TGTGCCAGCAGCCCGACAGGGGGCACCGGGGAGCTGTTTTTT.